This T cell receptor (beta chain) originates from a study of T-cell reconstitution after alpha-beta-depleted transplantation in children. Broader study findings: Reported findings indicate that, about two months after transplant, alpha-beta T cells came from several hundred expanded clones, which were derived from non-depleted graft cells. Day-60 TCRbeta diversity that was high in some patients was derived from surviving recipient T cells and thymic progenitors. One year after transplant, T-cell counts and diversity came mostly from newly produced T cells.

CDR1 is MNHNS, CDR2 SASEGT, per germline. With 6 bases removed from V and 1 base from J, the gap between germline ends came to 10 bases. The CDR3 spans 14 residues. This clonotype appeared a few times. As yet, its antigen is unknown. It was with unique molecular identifiers that the TCRbeta library was prepared. TCRdb fed the PCR reads into MiXCR, producing one record per CDR3 protein. The sample lists nearly 350,000 distinct CDR3 sequences; 15% to 20% were seen once. The rearrangement joins TRBV6-1 to TRBJ2-4; D may be TRBD1 (6 bases). This material consisted of PBMCs, mostly from graft donor cells, taken 360 days after TCRalphabeta/CD19-depleted stem cell transplant. This sequence was found in a male patient aged 2 to 10 who had a stem cell transplant for acute lymphoblastic leukemia, so the T cells may come from the graft donor. CDR3 in DNA: TGTGCCAGCAGCCGGACAGTTGCCAAAAACATTCAGTACTTC. Its protein is CASSRTVAKNIQYF.